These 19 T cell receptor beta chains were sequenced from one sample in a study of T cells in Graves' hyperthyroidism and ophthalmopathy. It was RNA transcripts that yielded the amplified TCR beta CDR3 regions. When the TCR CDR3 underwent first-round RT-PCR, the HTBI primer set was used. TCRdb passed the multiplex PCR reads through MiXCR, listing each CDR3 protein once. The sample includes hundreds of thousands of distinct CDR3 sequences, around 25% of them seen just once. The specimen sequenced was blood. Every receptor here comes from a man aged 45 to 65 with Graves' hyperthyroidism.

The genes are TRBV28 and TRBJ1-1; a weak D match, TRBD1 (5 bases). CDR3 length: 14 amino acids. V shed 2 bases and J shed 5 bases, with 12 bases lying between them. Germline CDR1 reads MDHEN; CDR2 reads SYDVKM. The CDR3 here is CASSLKGRITEAFF. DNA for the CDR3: TGTGCCAGCAGTTTAAAGGGGCGCATAACTGAAGCTTTCTTT. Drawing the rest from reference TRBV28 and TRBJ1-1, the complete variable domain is DVKVTQSSRYLVKRTGEKVFLECVQDMDHENMFWYRQDPGLGLRLIYFSYDVKMKEKGDIPEGYSVSREKKERFSLILESASTNQTSMYLCASSLKGRITEAFFGQGTRLTVV.

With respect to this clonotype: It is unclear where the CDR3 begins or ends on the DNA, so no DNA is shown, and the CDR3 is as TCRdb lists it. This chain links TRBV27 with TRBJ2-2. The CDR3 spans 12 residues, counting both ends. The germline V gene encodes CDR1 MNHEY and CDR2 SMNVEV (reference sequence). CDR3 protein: CASSLRAGELFF.

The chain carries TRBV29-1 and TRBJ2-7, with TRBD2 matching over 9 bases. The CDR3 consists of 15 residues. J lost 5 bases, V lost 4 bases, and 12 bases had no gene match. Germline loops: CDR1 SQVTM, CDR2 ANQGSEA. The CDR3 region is CSVVGIAGESNEQYF. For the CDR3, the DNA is TGCAGCGTTGTGGGTATAGCGGGAGAGTCCAACGAGCAGTACTTC.

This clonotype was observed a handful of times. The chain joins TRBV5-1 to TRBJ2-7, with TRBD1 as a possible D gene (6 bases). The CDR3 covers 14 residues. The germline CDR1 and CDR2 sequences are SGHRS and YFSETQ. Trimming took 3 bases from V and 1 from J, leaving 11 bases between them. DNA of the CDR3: TGCGCCAGCAGCTCCAACAGGGAATCCTACGAGCAGTACTTC. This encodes CASSSNRESYEQYF.

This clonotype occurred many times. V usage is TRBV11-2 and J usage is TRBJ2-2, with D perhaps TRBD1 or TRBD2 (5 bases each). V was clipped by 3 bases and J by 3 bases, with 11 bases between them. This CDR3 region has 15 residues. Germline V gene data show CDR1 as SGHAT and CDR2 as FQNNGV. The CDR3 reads CASSFRVGDTGELFF. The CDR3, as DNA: TGTGCCAGCAGCTTCAGGGTGGGGGACACCGGGGAGCTGTTTTTT.

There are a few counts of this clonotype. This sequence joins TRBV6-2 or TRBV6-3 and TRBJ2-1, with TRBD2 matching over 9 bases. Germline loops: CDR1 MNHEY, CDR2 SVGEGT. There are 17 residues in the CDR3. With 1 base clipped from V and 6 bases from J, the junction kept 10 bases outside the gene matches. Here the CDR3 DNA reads TGTGCCAGCAGTTACTTTGGTCTCGCGGGAGGGTTCAATGAGCAGTTCTTC. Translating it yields CASSYFGLAGGFNEQFF.

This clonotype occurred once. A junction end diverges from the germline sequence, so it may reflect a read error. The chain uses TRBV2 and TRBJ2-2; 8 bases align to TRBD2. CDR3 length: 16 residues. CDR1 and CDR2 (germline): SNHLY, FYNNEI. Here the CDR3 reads CATSDSGLEGTGELFF. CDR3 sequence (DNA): TGTGCCACCAGTGATTCGGGACTAGAGGGCACCGGGGAGCTGTTTTTT.

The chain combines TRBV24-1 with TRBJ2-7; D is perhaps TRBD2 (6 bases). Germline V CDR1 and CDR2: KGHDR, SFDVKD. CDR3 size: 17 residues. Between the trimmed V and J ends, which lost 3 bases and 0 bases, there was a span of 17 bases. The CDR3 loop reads CATSDAPGTPSSYEQYF. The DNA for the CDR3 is TGTGCCACCAGTGATGCTCCCGGGACTCCGAGCTCCTACGAGCAGTACTTC.

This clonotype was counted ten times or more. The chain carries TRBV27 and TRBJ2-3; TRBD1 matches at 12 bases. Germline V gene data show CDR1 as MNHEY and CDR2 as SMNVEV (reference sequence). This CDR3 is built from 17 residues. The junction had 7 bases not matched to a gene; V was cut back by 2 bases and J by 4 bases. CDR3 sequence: CASSLEGTGGLSDTQYF. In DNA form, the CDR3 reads TGTGCCAGCAGTTTAGAGGGGACAGGGGGCTTGTCAGATACGCAGTATTTT.

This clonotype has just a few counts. CDR3: CASSFWSYEQYF. Here the CDR3 DNA reads TGTGCCAGCAGCTTTTGGAGCTACGAGCAGTACTTC. The gene calls are TRBV7-9 and TRBJ2-7; D is unclear. Germline V gene data show CDR1 as SEHNR and CDR2 as FQNEAQ (reference sequence). V lost 3 bases and J 3 bases, leaving 6 bases between the germline ends. The CDR3 covers 12 residues.

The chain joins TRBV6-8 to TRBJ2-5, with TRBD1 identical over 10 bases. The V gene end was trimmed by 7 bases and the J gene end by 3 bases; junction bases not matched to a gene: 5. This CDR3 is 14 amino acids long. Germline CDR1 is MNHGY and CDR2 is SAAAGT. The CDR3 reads CASNRQGAKETQYF. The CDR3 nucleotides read TGTGCCAGCAACCGACAGGGGGCAAAAGAGACCCAGTACTTC.

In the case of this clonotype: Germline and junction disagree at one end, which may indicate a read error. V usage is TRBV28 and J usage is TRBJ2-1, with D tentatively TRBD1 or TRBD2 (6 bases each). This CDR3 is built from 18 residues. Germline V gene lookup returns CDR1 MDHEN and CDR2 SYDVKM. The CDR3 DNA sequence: TGTGTCAGCAGTTTACCCGGACGGGGGCGGGTAATCTACAATGAGCAGTTCTTC. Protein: CVSSLPGRGRVIYNEQFF.

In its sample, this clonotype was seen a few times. The CDR3 nucleotides read TGTGCCAGCAGCTCGAGGACTAGCGGGAGATTCGAGCAGTACTTC. Amino acids: CASSSRTSGRFEQYF. J is TRBJ2-7 and V is TRBV5-8, with 13 bases identical to TRBD2. CDR1 SGHTS and CDR2 YDEGEE come from the germline V gene. The V and J ends lost 3 bases and 6 bases, in that order; junction bases with no gene match: 6. The CDR3 is made up of 15 amino acids.

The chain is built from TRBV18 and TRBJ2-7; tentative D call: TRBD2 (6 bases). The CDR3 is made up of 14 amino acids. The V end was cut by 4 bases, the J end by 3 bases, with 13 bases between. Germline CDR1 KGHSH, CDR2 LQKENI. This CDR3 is CASSQRENGYEQYF. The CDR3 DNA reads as TGTGCCAGCTCACAACGGGAGAATGGCTACGAGCAGTACTTC.

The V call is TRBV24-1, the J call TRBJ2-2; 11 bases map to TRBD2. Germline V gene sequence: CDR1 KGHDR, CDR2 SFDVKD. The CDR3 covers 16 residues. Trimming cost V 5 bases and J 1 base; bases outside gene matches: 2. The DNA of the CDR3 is TGTGCCACCAGTGTTCTAGCGGGAGGGAACACCGGGGAGCTGTTTTTT. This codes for CATSVLAGGNTGELFF.

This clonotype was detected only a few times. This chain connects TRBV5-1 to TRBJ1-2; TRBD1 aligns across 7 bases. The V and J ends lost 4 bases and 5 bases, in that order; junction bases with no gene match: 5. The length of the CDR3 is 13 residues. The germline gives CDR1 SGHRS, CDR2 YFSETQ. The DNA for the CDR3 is TGCGCCAGCAGCATGGACAGGACGTATGGCTACACCTTC. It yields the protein CASSMDRTYGYTF.

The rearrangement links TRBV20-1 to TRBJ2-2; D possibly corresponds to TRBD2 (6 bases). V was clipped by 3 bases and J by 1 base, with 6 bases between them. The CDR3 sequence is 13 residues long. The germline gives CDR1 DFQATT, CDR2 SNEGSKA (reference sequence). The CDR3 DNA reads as TGCAGTGCTAGGGGGGGGAACACCGGGGAGCTGTTTTTT. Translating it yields CSARGGNTGELFF.

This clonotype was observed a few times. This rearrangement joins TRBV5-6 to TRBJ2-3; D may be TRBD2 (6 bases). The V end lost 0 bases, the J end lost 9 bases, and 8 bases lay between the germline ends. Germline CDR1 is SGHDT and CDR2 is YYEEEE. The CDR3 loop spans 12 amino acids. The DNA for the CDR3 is TGTGCCAGCAGCTTGGGTCTAGCGACGCAGTATTTT. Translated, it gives CASSLGLATQYF.

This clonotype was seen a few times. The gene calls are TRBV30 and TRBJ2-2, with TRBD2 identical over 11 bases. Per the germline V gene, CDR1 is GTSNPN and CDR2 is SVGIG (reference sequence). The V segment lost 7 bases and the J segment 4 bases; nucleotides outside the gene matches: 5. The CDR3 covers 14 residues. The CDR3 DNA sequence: TGTGCCTTAGCGGGAGGGCCTATCACCGGGGAGCTGTTTTTT. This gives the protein CALAGGPITGELFF.